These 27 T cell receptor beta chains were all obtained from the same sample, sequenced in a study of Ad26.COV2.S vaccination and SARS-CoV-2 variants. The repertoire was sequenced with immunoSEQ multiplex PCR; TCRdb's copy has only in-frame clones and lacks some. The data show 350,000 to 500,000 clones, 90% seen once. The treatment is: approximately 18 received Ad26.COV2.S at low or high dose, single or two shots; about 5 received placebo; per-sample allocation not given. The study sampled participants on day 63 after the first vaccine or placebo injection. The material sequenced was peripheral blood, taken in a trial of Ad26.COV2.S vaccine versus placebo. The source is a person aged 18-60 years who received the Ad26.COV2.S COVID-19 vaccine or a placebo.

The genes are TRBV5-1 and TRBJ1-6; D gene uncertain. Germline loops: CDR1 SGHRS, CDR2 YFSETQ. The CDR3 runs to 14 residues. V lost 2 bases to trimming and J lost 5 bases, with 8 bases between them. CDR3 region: CASSFKENNSPLHF. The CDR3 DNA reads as TGCGCCAGCAGCTTTAAAGAGAATAATTCACCCCTCCACTTT.

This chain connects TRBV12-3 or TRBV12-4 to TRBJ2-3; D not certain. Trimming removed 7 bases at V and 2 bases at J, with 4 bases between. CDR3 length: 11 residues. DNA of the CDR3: TGTGCCAGCACGGACACAGATACGCAGTATTTT. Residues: CASTDTDTQYF.

The CDR3 coding sequence is TGTGCCAGCAGCCCGGGGGGACTAGCGTTCACCGGGGAGCTGTTTTTT. This translates into CASSPGGLAFTGELFF. J is TRBJ2-2 and V is TRBV9; 10 bases fit TRBD2. The trim removed 4 bases at V and 4 bases at J, leaving 7 bases unmatched. Germline V lookup: CDR1 SGDLS, CDR2 YYNGEE. This CDR3 is built from 16 residues.

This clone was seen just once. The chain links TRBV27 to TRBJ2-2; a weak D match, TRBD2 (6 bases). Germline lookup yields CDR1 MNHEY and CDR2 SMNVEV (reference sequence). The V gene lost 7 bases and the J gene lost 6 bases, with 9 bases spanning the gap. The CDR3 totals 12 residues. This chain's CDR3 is CASMGGPGELFF. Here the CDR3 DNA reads TGTGCCAGCATGGGAGGCCCCGGGGAGCTGTTTTTT.

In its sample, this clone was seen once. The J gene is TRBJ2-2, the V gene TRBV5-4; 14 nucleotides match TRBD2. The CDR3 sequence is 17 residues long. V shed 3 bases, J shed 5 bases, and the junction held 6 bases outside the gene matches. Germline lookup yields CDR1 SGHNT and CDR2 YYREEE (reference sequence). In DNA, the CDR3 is TGTGCCAGCAGCTCCACTGGGACTAGCGGGAGAACCGGGGAGCTGTTTTTT. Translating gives CASSSTGTSGRTGELFF.

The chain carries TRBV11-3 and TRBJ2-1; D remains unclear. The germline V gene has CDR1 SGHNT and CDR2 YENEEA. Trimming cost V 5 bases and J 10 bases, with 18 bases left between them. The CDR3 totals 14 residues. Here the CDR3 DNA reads TGTGCCAGCAGCGCCACAATATCGATGGGGGAGCAGTTCTTC. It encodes CASSATISMGEQFF.

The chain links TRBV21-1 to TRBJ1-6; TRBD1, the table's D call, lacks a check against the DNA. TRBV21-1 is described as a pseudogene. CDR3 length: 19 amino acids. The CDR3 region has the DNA TGTGCCAGCAGCAAATTTAGGCCAGGGGAGAGGGGAATTAATTCACCCCTCCACTTT. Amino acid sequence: CASSKFRPGERGINSPLHF.

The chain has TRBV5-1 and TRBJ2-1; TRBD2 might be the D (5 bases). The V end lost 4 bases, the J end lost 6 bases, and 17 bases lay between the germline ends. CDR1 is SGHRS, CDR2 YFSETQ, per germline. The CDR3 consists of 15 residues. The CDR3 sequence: CASSPAAGMGNEQFF. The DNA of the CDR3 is TGCGCCAGCAGCCCGGCGGCGGGTATGGGCAATGAGCAGTTCTTC.

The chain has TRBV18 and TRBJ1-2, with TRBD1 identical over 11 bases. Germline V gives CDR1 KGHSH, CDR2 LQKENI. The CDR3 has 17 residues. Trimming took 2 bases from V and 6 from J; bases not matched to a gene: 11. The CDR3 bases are TGTGCCAGCTCACCAAGAGCAACGGGACAGGGGGAGAATGGCTACACCTTC. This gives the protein CASSPRATGQGENGYTF.

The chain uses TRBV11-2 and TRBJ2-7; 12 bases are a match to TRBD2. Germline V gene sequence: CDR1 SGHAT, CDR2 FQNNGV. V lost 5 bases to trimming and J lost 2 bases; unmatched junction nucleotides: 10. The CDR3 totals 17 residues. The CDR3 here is CASSPPRLAGVPYEQYF. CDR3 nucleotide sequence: TGTGCCAGCAGCCCCCCCCGACTAGCGGGAGTCCCCTACGAGCAGTACTTC.

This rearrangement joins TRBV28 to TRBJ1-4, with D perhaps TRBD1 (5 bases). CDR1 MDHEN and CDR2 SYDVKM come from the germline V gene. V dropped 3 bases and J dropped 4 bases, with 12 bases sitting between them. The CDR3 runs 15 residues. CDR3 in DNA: TGTGCCAGCAGTTTCCCGGGACCCTTTAATGAAAAACTGTTTTTT. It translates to CASSFPGPFNEKLFF. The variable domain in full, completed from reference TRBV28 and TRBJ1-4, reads DVKVTQSSRYLVKRTGEKVFLECVQDMDHENMFWYRQDPGLGLRLIYFSYDVKMKEKGDIPEGYSVSREKKERFSLILESASTNQTSMYLCASSFPGPFNEKLFFGSGTQLSVL.

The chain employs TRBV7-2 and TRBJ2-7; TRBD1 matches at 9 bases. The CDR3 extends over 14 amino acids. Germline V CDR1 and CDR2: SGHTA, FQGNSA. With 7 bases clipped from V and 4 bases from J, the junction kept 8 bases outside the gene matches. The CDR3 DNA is TGTGCCAGCACCATAGACAGGGGGTCTTACGAGCAGTACTTC. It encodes CASTIDRGSYEQYF.

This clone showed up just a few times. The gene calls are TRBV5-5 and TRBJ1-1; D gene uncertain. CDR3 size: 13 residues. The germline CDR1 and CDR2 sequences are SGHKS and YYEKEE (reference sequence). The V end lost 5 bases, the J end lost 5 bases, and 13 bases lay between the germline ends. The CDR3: CASRFRIGTEAFF. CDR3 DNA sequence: TGTGCCAGCAGATTCCGGATCGGTACTGAAGCTTTCTTT.

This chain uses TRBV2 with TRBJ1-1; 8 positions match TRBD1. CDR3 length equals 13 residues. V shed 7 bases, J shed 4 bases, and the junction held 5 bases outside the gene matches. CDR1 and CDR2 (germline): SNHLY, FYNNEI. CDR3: CASIVDRGTEAFF. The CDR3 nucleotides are TGTGCCAGCATCGTAGACAGGGGCACTGAAGCTTTCTTT. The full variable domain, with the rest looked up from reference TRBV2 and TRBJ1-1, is EPEVTQTPSHQVTQMGQEVILRCVPISNHLYFYWYRQILGQKVEFLVSFYNNEISEKSEIFDDQFSVERPDGSNFTLKIRSTKLEDSAMYFCASIVDRGTEAFFGQGTRLTVV.

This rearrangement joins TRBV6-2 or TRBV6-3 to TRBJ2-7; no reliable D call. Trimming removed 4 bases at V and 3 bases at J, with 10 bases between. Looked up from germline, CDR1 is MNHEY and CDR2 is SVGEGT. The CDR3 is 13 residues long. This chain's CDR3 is CASSSPVRYEQYF. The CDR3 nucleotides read TGTGCCAGCAGTTCCCCGGTCCGCTACGAGCAGTACTTC.

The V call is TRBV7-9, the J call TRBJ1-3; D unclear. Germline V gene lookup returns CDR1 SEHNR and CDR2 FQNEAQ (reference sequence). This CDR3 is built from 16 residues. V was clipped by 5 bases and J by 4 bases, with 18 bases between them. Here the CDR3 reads CASSPPRGWSGNTIYF. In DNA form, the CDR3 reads TGTGCCAGCAGCCCGCCTAGAGGGTGGTCCGGAAACACCATATATTTT.

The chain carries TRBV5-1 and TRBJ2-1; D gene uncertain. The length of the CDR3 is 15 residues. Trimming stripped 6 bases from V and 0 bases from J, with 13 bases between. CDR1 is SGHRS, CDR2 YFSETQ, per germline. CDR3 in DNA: TGCGCCAGCACGGTGGGATTGAGCTCCTACAATGAGCAGTTCTTC. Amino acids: CASTVGLSSYNEQFF.

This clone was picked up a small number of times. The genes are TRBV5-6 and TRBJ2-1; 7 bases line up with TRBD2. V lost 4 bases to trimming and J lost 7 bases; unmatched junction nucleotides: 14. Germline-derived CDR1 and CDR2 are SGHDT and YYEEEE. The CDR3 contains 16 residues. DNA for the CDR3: TGTGCCAGCAGCCGCGGCGGAACGGGAGGATTTAATGAGCAGTTCTTC. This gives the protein CASSRGGTGGFNEQFF.

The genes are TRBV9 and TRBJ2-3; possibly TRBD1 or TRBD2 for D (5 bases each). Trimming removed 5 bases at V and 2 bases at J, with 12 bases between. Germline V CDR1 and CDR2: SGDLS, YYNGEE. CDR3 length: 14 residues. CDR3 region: CASSPWGNTDTQYF. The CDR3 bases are TGTGCCAGCAGTCCCTGGGGGAACACAGATACGCAGTATTTT. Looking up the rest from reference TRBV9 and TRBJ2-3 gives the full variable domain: DSGVTQTPKHLITATGQRVTLRCSPRSGDLSVYWYQQSLDQGLQFLIQYYNGEERAKGNILERFSAQQFPDLHSELNLSSLELGDSALYFCASSPWGNTDTQYFGPGTRLTVL.

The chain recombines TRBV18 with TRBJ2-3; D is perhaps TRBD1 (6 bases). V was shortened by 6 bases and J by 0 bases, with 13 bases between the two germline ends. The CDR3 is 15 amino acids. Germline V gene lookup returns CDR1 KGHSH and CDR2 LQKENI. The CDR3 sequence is CASSPTGTSTDTQYF. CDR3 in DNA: TGTGCCAGCTCGCCAACAGGGACCAGCACAGATACGCAGTATTTT.

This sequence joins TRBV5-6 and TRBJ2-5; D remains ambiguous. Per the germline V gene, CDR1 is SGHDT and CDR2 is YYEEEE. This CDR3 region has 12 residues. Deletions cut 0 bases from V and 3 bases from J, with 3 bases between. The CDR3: CASSLAEETQYF. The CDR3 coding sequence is TGTGCCAGCAGCTTGGCGGAAGAGACCCAGTACTTC.

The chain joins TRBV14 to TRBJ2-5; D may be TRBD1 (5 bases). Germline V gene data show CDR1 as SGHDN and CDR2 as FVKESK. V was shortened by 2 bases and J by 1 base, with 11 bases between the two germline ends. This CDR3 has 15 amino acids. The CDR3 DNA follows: TGTGCCAGCAGCCAAACTCGGACACCCCAAGAGACCCAGTACTTC. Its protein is CASSQTRTPQETQYF.

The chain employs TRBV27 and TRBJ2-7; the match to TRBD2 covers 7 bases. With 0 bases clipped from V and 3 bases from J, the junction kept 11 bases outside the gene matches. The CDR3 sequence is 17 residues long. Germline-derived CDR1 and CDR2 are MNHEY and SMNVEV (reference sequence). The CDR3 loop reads CASSLSGEAGSYYEQYF. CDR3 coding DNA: TGTGCCAGCAGTTTATCAGGGGAAGCGGGAAGCTACTACGAGCAGTACTTC.

CDR3 residues: CASSLQGVTDTQYF. CDR3 coding DNA: TGTGCCAGCAGTTTACAGGGGGTGACAGATACGCAGTATTTT. The chain uses TRBV28 and TRBJ2-3; TRBD1 aligns across 7 bases. Germline V gene lookup returns CDR1 MDHEN and CDR2 SYDVKM. This CDR3 is built from 14 residues. After removal of 2 bases from V and 3 bases from J, the junction contained 2 bases not matched to a gene.

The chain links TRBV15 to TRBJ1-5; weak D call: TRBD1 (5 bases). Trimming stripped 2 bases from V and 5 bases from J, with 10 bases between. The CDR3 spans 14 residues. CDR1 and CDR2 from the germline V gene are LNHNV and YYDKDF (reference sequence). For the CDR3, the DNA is TGTGCCACCAGCAGACAACAGGTCGATCAGCCCCAGCATTTT. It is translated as CATSRQQVDQPQHF. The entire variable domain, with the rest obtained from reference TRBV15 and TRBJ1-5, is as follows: DAMVIQNPRYQVTQFGKPVTLSCSQTLNHNVMYWYQQKSSQAPKLLFHYYDKDFNNEADTPDNFQSRRPNTSFCFLDIRSPGLGDTAMYLCATSRQQVDQPQHFGDGTRLSIL.

CDR3 amino acids: CASSLGRLSNTGELFF. The CDR3 nucleotides read TGTGCCAGCAGCTTGGGACGGCTGTCGAACACCGGGGAGCTGTTTTTT. The gene calls are TRBV5-4 and TRBJ2-2; D ambiguous. V gave up 0 bases and J gave up 0 bases, with 9 bases separating them. CDR1 is SGHNT and CDR2 is YYREEE in the germline V gene (reference sequence). The CDR3 totals 16 residues.

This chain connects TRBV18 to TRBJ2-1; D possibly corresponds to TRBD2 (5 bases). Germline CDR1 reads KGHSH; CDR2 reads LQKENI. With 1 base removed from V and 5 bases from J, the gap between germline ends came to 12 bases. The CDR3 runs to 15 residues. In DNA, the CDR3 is TGTGCCAGCTCACCACGTCGGGATACCCACAATGAGCAGTTCTTC. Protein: CASSPRRDTHNEQFF.